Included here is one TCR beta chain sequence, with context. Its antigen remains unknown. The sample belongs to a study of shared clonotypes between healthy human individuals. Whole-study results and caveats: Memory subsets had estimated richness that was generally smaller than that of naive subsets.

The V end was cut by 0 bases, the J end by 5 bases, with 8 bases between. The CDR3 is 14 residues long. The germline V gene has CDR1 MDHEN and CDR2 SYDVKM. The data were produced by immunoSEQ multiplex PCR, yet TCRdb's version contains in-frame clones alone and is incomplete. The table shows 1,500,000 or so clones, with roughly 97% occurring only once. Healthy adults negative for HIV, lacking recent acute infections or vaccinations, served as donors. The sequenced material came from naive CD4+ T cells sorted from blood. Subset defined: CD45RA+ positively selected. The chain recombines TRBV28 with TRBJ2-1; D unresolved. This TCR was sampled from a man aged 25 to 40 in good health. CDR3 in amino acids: CASSLWPNNNEQFF. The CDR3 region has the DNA TGTGCCAGCAGTTTATGGCCAAATAACAATGAGCAGTTCTTC.